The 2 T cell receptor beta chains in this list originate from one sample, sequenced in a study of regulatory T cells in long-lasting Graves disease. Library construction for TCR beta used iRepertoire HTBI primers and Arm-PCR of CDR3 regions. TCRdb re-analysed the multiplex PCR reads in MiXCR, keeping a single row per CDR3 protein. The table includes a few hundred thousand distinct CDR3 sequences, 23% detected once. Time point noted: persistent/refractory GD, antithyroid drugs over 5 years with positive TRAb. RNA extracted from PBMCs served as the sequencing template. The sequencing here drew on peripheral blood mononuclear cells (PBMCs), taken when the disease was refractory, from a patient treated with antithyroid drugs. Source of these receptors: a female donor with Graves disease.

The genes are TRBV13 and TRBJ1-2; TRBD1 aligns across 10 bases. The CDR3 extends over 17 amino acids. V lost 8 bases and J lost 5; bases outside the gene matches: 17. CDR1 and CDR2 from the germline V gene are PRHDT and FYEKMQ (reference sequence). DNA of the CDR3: TGTGCCAGCGCATTCAGGGGTGGGACAGGGGATAATTATGGCTACACCTTC. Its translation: CASAFRGGTGDNYGYTF.

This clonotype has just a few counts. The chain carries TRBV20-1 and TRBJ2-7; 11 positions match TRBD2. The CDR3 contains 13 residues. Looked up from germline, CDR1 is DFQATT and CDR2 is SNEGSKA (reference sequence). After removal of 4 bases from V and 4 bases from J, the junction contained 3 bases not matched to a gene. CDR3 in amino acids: CSATTSGRYEQYF. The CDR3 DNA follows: TGCAGTGCTACTACTAGCGGGAGATACGAGCAGTACTTC.